What follows describes a single T cell receptor beta chain. Its specificity is unknown. This sample is part of a study of identifying expanded T cells in peripheral blood. TCRdb's table, derived via immunoSEQ multiplex PCR, lists solely in-frame clones and lacks some. The sample lists more than 45,000 clones, approximately 89% occurring once. No infections or other immune events were documented during collection. Study results and caveats: Across healthy donors, higher total template counts meant significantly greater approximately two-week count variance. Technical replicates showed around 1.3 changed clones; around two weeks about 16; four weeks 19.

The ends were cut back, 3 bases at V and 4 bases at J, with 9 bases in the middle. The CDR3 consists of 13 residues. Looked up from germline, CDR1 is MNHEY and CDR2 is SMNVEV (reference sequence). This rearrangement joins TRBV27 to TRBJ2-5; D remains unclear. The sequenced material came from blood. This receptor was identified in a person aged 18-70 years in good health. The CDR3 sequence: CASSFRMGETQYF. CDR3 bases: TGTGCCAGCAGTTTTAGAATGGGAGAGACCCAGTACTTC.